The 18 T cell receptor beta chains below were found in one sample sequenced in a study of lymphopenia after photon versus proton radiotherapy. Clones were read by immunoSEQ multiplex PCR, and TCRdb kept only the in-frame ones, dropping some. The repertoire holds about 58,000 clones, with about 81% as singletons. Sequences were derived from peripheral blood, sampled from a patient treated with proton-based radiotherapy. The receptors derive from a man in his fifties or sixties with pancreatic cancer.

The CDR3 sequence: CASSFRGSGRSSYNEQFF. The CDR3 nucleotides read TGTGCCAGCAGTTTTCGGGGGTCGGGCCGGAGCTCCTACAATGAGCAGTTCTTC. The chain uses TRBV28 and TRBJ2-1; TRBD2 is a possible D gene (6 bases). V lost 3 bases and J lost 0, with 18 bases in between. The germline V gene has CDR1 MDHEN and CDR2 SYDVKM. This CDR3 comprises 18 residues.

DNA of the CDR3: TGTGCCAGCAGCGTAACGGACCAAGAGACCCAGTACTTC. Protein sequence: CASSVTDQETQYF. The rearrangement links TRBV9 to TRBJ2-5; D not certain. V dropped 1 base and J dropped 0 bases, with 4 bases sitting between them. Germline V gene data show CDR1 as SGDLS and CDR2 as YYNGEE. This CDR3 is 13 amino acids long.

The chain is built from TRBV5-4 and TRBJ1-1; no clear D gene. Germline loops: CDR1 SGHNT, CDR2 YYREEE (reference sequence). V lost 4 bases to trimming and J lost 1 base, with 11 bases between them. The CDR3 spans 14 residues. CDR3 region: CASSRASQNTEAFF. The CDR3 DNA reads TGTGCCAGCAGCCGGGCTAGTCAGAACACTGAAGCTTTCTTT.

This sequence joins TRBV28 and TRBJ2-7; D may be TRBD2 (5 bases). The V gene lost 1 base and the J gene lost 1 base, with 8 bases spanning the gap. The CDR3 is 14 amino acids. Germline V gene data show CDR1 as MDHEN and CDR2 as SYDVKM. Written as DNA, the CDR3 is TGTGCCAGCAGTTTATTAGAGGGTTCCTACGAGCAGTACTTC. It specifies CASSLLEGSYEQYF.

The chain joins TRBV28 to TRBJ2-5; possibly TRBD1 for D (6 bases). Between the trimmed V and J ends, which lost 2 bases and 9 bases, there was a span of 22 bases. Germline V gene data show CDR1 as MDHEN and CDR2 as SYDVKM. The CDR3 extends over 16 amino acids. The CDR3 loop is CASSLALDSTSGAQYF. DNA for the CDR3: TGTGCCAGCAGTTTAGCCTTGGACAGCACCTCAGGAGCCCAGTACTTC. Full variable domain (missing parts from reference TRBV28 and TRBJ2-5): DVKVTQSSRYLVKRTGEKVFLECVQDMDHENMFWYRQDPGLGLRLIYFSYDVKMKEKGDIPEGYSVSREKKERFSLILESASTNQTSMYLCASSLALDSTSGAQYFGPGTRLLVL.

V and J are TRBV29-1 and TRBJ2-7; TRBD1 might be the D (5 bases). The CDR3 has 13 residues. With 7 bases removed from V and 5 bases from J, the gap between germline ends came to 18 bases. The germline gives CDR1 SQVTM, CDR2 ANQGSEA. The CDR3 sequence is CSASKGARDEQYF. The DNA for the CDR3 is TGCAGCGCGTCGAAAGGGGCCAGGGACGAGCAGTACTTC.

V usage is TRBV7-9 and J usage is TRBJ2-7; perhaps TRBD2 as D (5 bases). The CDR3 contains 12 residues. Germline CDR1 SEHNR, CDR2 FQNEAQ (reference sequence). Trimming removed 1 base from V and 7 bases from J, with 8 bases in between. The CDR3 here is CASSLVPGEQYF. CDR3 nucleotides: TGTGCCAGCAGCTTAGTACCGGGGGAGCAGTACTTC.

This chain uses TRBV28 with TRBJ2-2, with D perhaps matching TRBD2 (5 bases). Per germline, CDR1 MDHEN and CDR2 SYDVKM. V dropped 6 bases and J dropped 6 bases, with 17 bases sitting between them. The CDR3 has 15 residues. The CDR3 here is CASSHKGRRAGELFF. CDR3 sequence (DNA): TGTGCCAGCAGCCACAAAGGACGGCGGGCCGGGGAGCTGTTTTTT.

The V gene is TRBV7-8, the J gene TRBJ2-7; the D gene is possibly TRBD2 (6 bases). CDR1 SGHVS and CDR2 FQNEAQ come from the germline V gene. CDR3 length: 15 amino acids. V shed 1 base and J shed 1 base, with 11 bases lying between them. The CDR3 region is CASSLEAGVSYEQYF. CDR3 bases: TGTGCCAGCAGCTTAGAAGCGGGTGTTTCCTACGAGCAGTACTTC.

V is TRBV28 and J is TRBJ2-7; TRBD1 matches 10 bases. V lost 4 bases and J lost 3; bases outside the gene matches: 6. The CDR3 consists of 15 residues. The V gene's germline CDR1 is MDHEN and CDR2 SYDVKM. CDR3: CASSSYWTGGYEQYF. CDR3 in DNA: TGTGCCAGCAGTTCATACTGGACAGGGGGCTACGAGCAGTACTTC.

The genes are TRBV18 and TRBJ1-5; the D gene is possibly TRBD1 (6 bases). Trimming shortened V by 2 bases and J by 6 bases, and 14 bases separated the two germline ends. Per the germline V gene, CDR1 is KGHSH and CDR2 is LQKENI. The CDR3 contains 15 residues. The CDR3 nucleotides are TGTGCCAGCTCACCAAACGACAGGCAGAGTCAGCCCCAGCATTTT. This encodes CASSPNDRQSQPQHF.

This clone was observed a few times. The chain employs TRBV7-2 and TRBJ2-7; 14 bases agree with TRBD2. The germline CDR1 and CDR2 sequences are SGHTA and FQGNSA. With 5 bases clipped from V and 9 bases from J, the junction kept 9 bases outside the gene matches. This CDR3 spans 15 amino acids. The CDR3 DNA reads TGTGCCAGCAGCCCCCGACTAGCGGGAGGGCCGGTGCAGTACTTC. This encodes CASSPRLAGGPVQYF.

The V gene is TRBV5-1, the J gene TRBJ2-7, with D perhaps TRBD1 (6 bases). V was shortened by 0 bases and J by 0 bases, with 10 bases between the two germline ends. The CDR3 covers 15 residues. The V gene's germline CDR1 is SGHRS and CDR2 YFSETQ. This CDR3 is CASSLGTASSYEQYF. CDR3 coding DNA: TGCGCCAGCAGCTTGGGGACAGCGAGCTCCTACGAGCAGTACTTC.

J is TRBJ1-2 and V is TRBV6-1; D call uncertain. CDR3 length: 13 amino acids. Germline-derived CDR1 and CDR2 are MNHNS and SASEGT. The V end lost 9 bases, the J end lost 3 bases, and 14 bases lay between the germline ends. The CDR3 DNA reads as TGTGCCAGTACGTCGGCGACCGACTATGGCTACACCTTC. It codes for CASTSATDYGYTF.

This chain connects TRBV30 to TRBJ2-4; D gene ambiguous. The germline V gene has CDR1 GTSNPN and CDR2 SVGIG (reference sequence). The V end lost 0 bases, the J end lost 0 bases, and 6 bases lay between the germline ends. This CDR3 comprises 14 residues. In DNA, the CDR3 is TGTGCCTGGAGTGTACCTGGAGCCAAAAACATTCAGTACTTC. Protein product: CAWSVPGAKNIQYF.

This clone was seen a single time. This chain uses TRBV14 with TRBJ2-5; possibly TRBD1 or TRBD2 for D (5 bases each). V was clipped by 5 bases and J by 3 bases, with 19 bases between them. This CDR3 has 16 amino acids. CDR1 is SGHDN, CDR2 FVKESK, per germline. The CDR3 nucleotides are TGTGCCAGCAGCAATCACACCGGGACGGCTAAAGAGACCCAGTACTTC. It is translated as CASSNHTGTAKETQYF.

The chain links TRBV29-1 to TRBJ2-7; maybe TRBD2 (6 bases). The CDR3 length is 15 residues. The ends were cut back, 4 bases at V and 0 bases at J, with 16 bases in the middle. Germline CDR1 is SQVTM and CDR2 is ANQGSEA. The DNA for the CDR3 is TGCAGCGTTGGGGGTCAACGGCGGGGCTCCTACGAGCAGTACTTC. Translated: CSVGGQRRGSYEQYF.

The chain is built from TRBV29-1 and TRBJ2-5; TRBD2 might be the D (5 bases). Trimming pared 4 bases from V and 1 base from J, leaving 10 bases between. From germline, CDR1 is SQVTM and CDR2 ANQGSEA. The CDR3 is 13 residues long. The CDR3 region has the DNA TGCAGCGTTGGGCGGGCCAGCCAAGAGACCCAGTACTTC. Amino acids: CSVGRASQETQYF.